A selection of T cell receptor beta chains follows, all from one sample in a study of T cells in Graves' hyperthyroidism and ophthalmopathy. MiXCR, applied by TCRdb to the multiplex PCR reads, yields one record per CDR3 protein. The sample includes about 420,000 distinct CDR3 sequences, roughly 14% of them seen just once. Sequencing input: blood. These receptors all stem from a woman aged 18-29 years with Graves' hyperthyroidism. The CDR3 runs from the conserved cysteine through the conserved F or W. Each record gives: J gene, D gene, clone size, V gene, CDR3 protein, CDR3 DNA. A D gene is named only where the DNA matches it firmly. Clone size, where shown, is once, few, many, or a class for clones that have expanded.

TRBJ1-3	.	few	TRBV28	CASSVPRPSGNTIYF	TGTGCCAGCAGTGTTCCCAGACCGTCTGGAAACACCATATATTTT
TRBJ2-3	.	.	TRBV2	CASTLTAGTDTQYF	TGTGCCAGCACCCTTACGGCGGGTACAGATACGCAGTATTTT
TRBJ2-5	TRBD2	few	TRBV6-2/TRBV6-3	CASRPLLWMTSGYMETQYF	TGTGCCAGCAGACCTCTATTGTGGATGACTAGCGGATATATGGAGACCCAGTACTTC
TRBJ1-1	.	many	TRBV7-2	CASSLARGQNTEAFF	TGTGCCAGCAGCTTAGCGCGGGGGCAGAACACTGAAGCTTTCTTT
TRBJ1-2	.	.	TRBV7-9	CASSLDWASPSGYTF	TGTGCCAGCAGCTTAGATTGGGCCTCACCGTCGGGCTACACCTTC
TRBJ1-1	.	many	TRBV7-9	CASSPGLMTVNTEAFF	TGTGCCAGCAGCCCCGGACTGATGACAGTGAACACTGAAGCTTTCTTT
TRBJ1-6	.	.	TRBV13	CASSPTDRTNSPLHF	TGTGCCAGCAGCCCTACAGACAGGACAAATTCACCCCTCCACTTT
TRBJ1-2	TRBD1	many	TRBV20-1	CSVEIPDRVYGYTF	TGCAGTGTCGAGATCCCCGACAGGGTCTATGGCTACACCTTC
TRBJ1-4	.	many	TRBV27	CASSPGRNEKLFF	TGTGCCAGCAGTCCGGGACGGAATGAAAAACTGTTTTTT
TRBJ1-4	.	many	TRBV5-1	CASSGGRQPNEKLFF	TGCGCCAGCAGCGGAGGACGTCAACCTAATGAAAAACTGTTTTTT
TRBJ2-1	TRBD2	few	TRBV19	CASRTGGAMNEQFF	TGTGCCAGTAGGACGGGGGGGGCGATGAATGAGCAGTTCTTC
TRBJ2-3	TRBD2	many	TRBV20-1	CSASSVEAGGSTDTQYF	TGCAGTGCTAGTTCTGTCGAAGCGGGAGGGAGCACAGATACGCAGTATTTT
TRBJ2-7	TRBD2	many	TRBV6-1	CASSSSSGAYEQYF	TGTGCCAGCAGCTCGAGTAGCGGGGCCTACGAGCAGTACTTC
TRBJ2-1	TRBD2	many	TRBV20-1	CSASSGPYNEQFF	TGCAGTGCTAGTAGCGGGCCTTACAATGAGCAGTTCTTC
TRBJ1-6	TRBD1	many	TRBV20-1	CSARTRGAYNSPLHF	TGCAGTGCTAGAACCAGGGGGGCCTATAATTCACCCCTCCACTTT
TRBJ2-5	TRBD2	.	TRBV29-1	CSGGRAGETQYF	TGCAGCGGCGGGAGGGCAGGGGAGACCCAGTACTTC
TRBJ2-7	.	.	TRBV20-1	CSARNTYGLLAYEQYF	TGCAGTGCTAGAAACACGTACGGTTTGTTAGCCTACGAGCAGTACTTC
TRBJ2-7	.	few	TRBV3-1	CAGSPPSGGAYEQYF	TGTGCCGGCAGCCCCCCCTCAGGTGGCGCCTACGAGCAGTACTTC
TRBJ2-1	.	.	TRBV15	CATSRLERNEQFF	TGTGCCACCAGCAGATTGGAGCGGAATGAGCAGTTCTTC
TRBJ2-1	TRBD2	many	TRBV11-2	CASSLDAGGNEQFF	TGTGCCAGCAGCTTAGACGCGGGGGGCAATGAGCAGTTCTTC
TRBJ2-3	.	many	TRBV20-1	CSARDRGADTQYF	TGCAGTGCTAGAGATCGCGGGGCAGATACGCAGTATTTT
TRBJ2-3	.	many	TRBV7-2	CASSLWGSRTDTQYF	TGTGCCAGCAGCTTATGGGGTTCCCGCACAGATACGCAGTATTTT
TRBJ2-1	.	few	TRBV9	CASSVGTLPYNEQFF	TGTGCCAGCAGCGTAGGCACGCTGCCTTACAATGAGCAGTTCTTC
TRBJ2-7	.	many	TRBV7-9	CASSGESYEQYF	TGTGCCAGCAGTGGGGAAAGCTACGAGCAGTACTTC
TRBJ2-2	TRBD2	few	TRBV6-1	CASGWTSGNTGELFF	TGTGCCAGCGGCTGGACTAGCGGGAACACCGGGGAGCTGTTTTTT
TRBJ2-3	TRBD2	few	TRBV28	CASSTASGGTDTQYF	TGTGCCAGCAGTACAGCTAGCGGGGGCACAGATACGCAGTATTTT
TRBJ1-6	.	many	TRBV7-2	CASSLEDGRYYNSPLHF	TGTGCCAGCAGCTTAGAAGACGGGAGGTACTATAATTCACCCCTCCACTTT
TRBJ1-1	.	.	TRBV19	CASSTGWNTEAFF	TGTGCCAGTAGTACAGGGTGGAACACTGAAGCTTTCTTT
TRBJ1-3	TRBD1	many	TRBV2	CASSEGTGSGNTIYF	TGTGCCAGCAGTGAAGGGACAGGCTCTGGAAACACCATATATTTT
TRBJ2-1	.	many	TRBV11-2	CASSLLAGHNEQFF	TGTGCCAGCAGCTTACTAGCAGGACACAATGAGCAGTTCTTC
TRBJ1-5	.	many	TRBV7-8	CASSLSAGTLSNQPQHF	TGTGCCAGCAGCTTGTCTGCAGGAACTCTCAGCAATCAGCCCCAGCATTTT
TRBJ1-5	.	few	TRBV5-8	CASSLAGFGQPQHF	TGTGCCAGCAGCTTGGCAGGGTTCGGTCAGCCCCAGCATTTT
TRBJ1-1	.	many	TRBV12-3/TRBV12-4	CASSPPRTGATEAFF	TGTGCCAGCAGTCCCCCCAGGACGGGTGCCACTGAAGCTTTCTTT
TRBJ2-5	.	many	TRBV2	CASSVGTGDLEETQYF	TGTGCCAGCAGTGTCGGGACGGGGGACTTGGAAGAGACCCAGTACTTC
TRBJ1-1	.	many	TRBV5-1	CASSLSANTEAFF	TGCGCCAGCAGCTTAAGTGCGAACACTGAAGCTTTCTTT
TRBJ2-3	.	few	TRBV19	CASMLRGVGHTQYF	TGTGCCAGTATGTTGAGGGGAGTCGGCCATACGCAGTATTTT
TRBJ1-4	.	many	TRBV3-1	CASSPKSGREKLFF	TGTGCCAGCAGTCCCAAATCTGGTCGTGAAAAACTGTTTTTT
TRBJ1-4	.	.	TRBV12-3/TRBV12-4	CASSFLGATNEKLFF	TGTGCCAGCAGTTTCCTCGGGGCAACTAATGAAAAACTGTTTTTT
TRBJ2-1	.	many	TRBV20-1	CSASSGGEQFF	TGCAGTGCTAGTTCGGGGGGCGAGCAGTTCTTC
TRBJ2-2	.	.	TRBV18	CASSPIFATPNTGELFF	TGTGCCAGCTCACCAATCTTCGCTACACCGAACACCGGGGAGCTGTTTTTT